Presented here are 20 T cell receptor beta chains from one specimen sequenced in a study of regulatory T cells in long-lasting Graves disease. Both iRepertoire HTBI primers and Arm-PCR of CDR3 regions were used to build the TCR beta libraries. TCRdb re-called the multiplex PCR reads through MiXCR, storing one row per CDR3 protein. This sample has roughly 560,000 distinct CDR3 sequences; approximately 16% occur once, and the top ten carry approximately 25%. As to time point: newly diagnosed GD, antithyroid drugs for less than 3 months. Extracted PBMC RNA gave rise to the TCR library. In addition, the sample was reused for a study of T cells in Graves' hyperthyroidism and ophthalmopathy.

The source was peripheral blood mononuclear cells (PBMCs), collected at new diagnosis, from a patient treated with antithyroid drugs. The source is a woman aged 40 to 65 with Graves disease.

This clonotype showed up many times. The chain couples TRBV6-1 to TRBJ1-5, with 10 nucleotides matching TRBD1. Trimming cost V 4 bases and J 3 bases; bases outside gene matches: 3. The CDR3 is 15 amino acids. The germline V gene has CDR1 MNHNS and CDR2 SASEGT. The CDR3 region has the DNA TGTGCCAGCAGTGGGACAGGGGGTCCCAATCAGCCCCAGCATTTT. Residues: CASSGTGGPNQPQHF.

The CDR3 is CASTGGGHEQFF. The CDR3 DNA follows: TGTGCCAGTACGGGGGGCGGACATGAGCAGTTCTTC. V and J are TRBV27 and TRBJ2-1; a weak D match, TRBD2 (7 bases). The length of the CDR3 is 12 residues. Germline V gene data show CDR1 as MNHEY and CDR2 as SMNVEV (reference sequence). Trimming left V 9 bases short and J 8 bases short, with 14 bases between.

This clonotype was observed a few times. The germline gene is not matched at one end of the junction; a read error may be the cause. This rearrangement joins TRBV7-6 to TRBJ1-1; TRBD1 might be the D (5 bases). CDR1 and CDR2 from the germline V gene are SGHVS and FNYEAQ. This CDR3 has 16 amino acids. This chain's CDR3 is CASSLAVGWGNAEAFF. In DNA, the CDR3 is TGTGCCAGCAGCTTAGCGGTGGGTTGGGGGAACGCTGAAGCTTTCTTT. Based on the CDR3 plus reference TRBV7-6 and TRBJ1-1, the full variable domain is GAGVSQSPRYKVTKRGQDVALRCDPISGHVSLYWYRQALGQGPEFLTYFNYEAQQDKSGLPNDRFSAERPEGSISTLTIQRTEQRDSAMYRCASSLAVGWGNAEAFFGQGTRLTVV.

V usage is TRBV20-1 and J usage is TRBJ1-6; no reliable D call. The V end was cut by 1 base, the J end by 0 bases, with 7 bases between. The CDR3 consists of 15 residues. Germline V gene lookup returns CDR1 DFQATT and CDR2 SNEGSKA (reference sequence). The CDR3 loop is CSARGGSSYNSPLHF. The CDR3 coding sequence is TGCAGTGCTAGAGGGGGAAGCTCCTATAATTCACCCCTCCACTTT.

This clonotype was seen a few times. The chain combines TRBV7-8 with TRBJ2-1; no clear D gene. The germline V gene encodes CDR1 SGHVS and CDR2 FQNEAQ. V shed 1 base and J shed 5 bases, with 15 bases lying between them. The CDR3 is 16 residues long. For the CDR3, the DNA is TGTGCCAGCAGCTTAGGGGTAGCCCTAAAAAACAATGAGCAGTTCTTC. This codes for CASSLGVALKNNEQFF.

This clonotype was seen a handful of times. The chain is built from TRBV9 and TRBJ1-5; D unclear. CDR1 is SGDLS, CDR2 YYNGEE, per germline. Between the trimmed V and J ends, which lost 0 bases and 6 bases, there was a span of 16 bases. The length of the CDR3 is 16 residues. The CDR3 region is CASSVDGDTKGQPQHF. In DNA, the CDR3 is TGTGCCAGCAGCGTAGACGGCGATACCAAGGGTCAGCCCCAGCATTTT.

This clonotype has ten or more counts. The J gene is TRBJ2-7, the V gene TRBV11-2; TRBD1 matches at 8 bases. CDR1 is SGHAT, CDR2 FQNNGV, per germline. Unmatched junction bases numbered 5, after V lost 1 base and J lost 3 bases. This CDR3 comprises 15 residues. The CDR3 reads CASSLGTGSFYEQYF. In DNA form, the CDR3 reads TGTGCCAGCAGCTTAGGGACAGGGTCCTTCTACGAGCAGTACTTC.

Many counts were recorded for this clonotype. The chain employs TRBV6-1 and TRBJ1-1; D gene uncertain. Germline values: CDR1 MNHNS, CDR2 SASEGT. The CDR3 extends over 13 amino acids. Trimming took off 0 bases at V and 11 bases at J, with 13 bases between the two ends. This chain's CDR3 is CASSEALRTLAFF. The DNA of the CDR3 is TGTGCCAGCAGTGAAGCGCTTAGGACCTTGGCTTTCTTT.

This clonotype was counted ten times or more. CDR3 amino acids: CASSSSGRSTF. CDR3 sequence (DNA): TGTGCCAGCAGTTCCTCCGGAAGGTCCACCTTC. This sequence joins TRBV12-3 or TRBV12-4 and TRBJ1-2; no reliable D call. CDR3 size: 11 residues. V gave up 4 bases and J gave up 13 bases, with 13 bases separating them.

In its sample, this clonotype was seen many times. The chain uses TRBV2 and TRBJ1-6; D remains ambiguous. The germline V and J ends were trimmed by 0 bases and 1 base, with 4 bases remaining between them. This CDR3 region has 15 residues. Per germline, CDR1 SNHLY and CDR2 FYNNEI. The CDR3 coding sequence is TGTGCCAGCAGTGAAGCGGGATCCTATAATTCACCCCTCCACTTT. Translation gives CASSEAGSYNSPLHF.

The table lists this clonotype with a few counts. V gene TRBV7-6 combines with J gene TRBJ1-1, with no clear D. V was shortened by 1 base and J by 4 bases, with 10 bases between the two germline ends. Germline values: CDR1 SGHVS, CDR2 FNYEAQ. The CDR3 spans 14 residues. The CDR3 loop reads CASSLDGSGTEAFF. For the CDR3, the DNA is TGTGCCAGCAGCTTAGATGGGTCGGGCACTGAAGCTTTCTTT.

This clonotype came up many times. The rearrangement uses TRBV28 and TRBJ2-3; 11 nucleotides match TRBD1. The CDR3 is 16 amino acids. V trimming: 8 bases; J trimming: 2 bases; junction bases outside the gene matches: 9. Germline-derived CDR1 and CDR2 are MDHEN and SYDVKM. The CDR3 spells CASGSGQGAITDTQYF. In DNA form, the CDR3 reads TGTGCCAGCGGCTCAGGACAGGGGGCGATCACAGATACGCAGTATTTT.

Details on this clonotype: A read error likely explains this, since a far larger clone differs by one base. The rearrangement joins TRBV11-2 to TRBJ2-4; D uncertain. CDR1 and CDR2 from the germline V gene are SGHAT and FQNNGV. V was clipped by 3 bases and J by 13 bases, with 16 bases between them. CDR3 length: 13 amino acids. CDR3 sequence (DNA): TGTGCCAGCAGCTTTCTGGGCAGTCATGAGCAGTACTTC. Its translation: CASSFLGSHEQYF.

As regards this clonotype: It may be a read error: a sequence one base away is much more abundant. The CDR3 does not end in the conserved phenylalanine or tryptophan, so this is likely a read error. The chain links TRBV20-1 to TRBJ1-1; D may be TRBD1 (5 bases). Germline CDR1 DFQATT, CDR2 SNEGSKA (reference sequence). Trimming cost V 5 bases and J 6 bases, with 16 bases left between them. The CDR3 loop spans 13 amino acids. CDR3 loop: CSASRGGYPEAFL. For the CDR3, the DNA is TGCAGTGCTTCCCGTGGGGGGTACCCTGAAGCTTTCCTT.

The sample holds many counts of this clonotype. The V call is TRBV7-8, the J call TRBJ1-1, with a weak D call TRBD1 (5 bases). Germline V CDR1 and CDR2: SGHVS, FQNEAQ. CDR3 size: 15 residues. Trimming removed 5 bases at V and 0 bases at J, with 13 bases between. DNA of the CDR3: TGTGCCAGCAGCGAACAACAGGCAATGAACACTGAAGCTTTCTTT. This sequence encodes CASSEQQAMNTEAFF.

This clonotype occurred a few times. Possible read error: a much larger clone is one base away. DNA for the CDR3: TGTGCCAGCTCAACCAGGATAGGCGAGCAGTACTTC. This translates into CASSTRIGEQYF. The chain has TRBV18 and TRBJ2-7; D call uncertain. CDR3 length: 12 amino acids. CDR1 is KGHSH and CDR2 is LQKENI in the germline V gene. V lost 5 bases and J 6 bases, leaving 11 bases between the germline ends.

This clonotype turned up a few times. The V and J genes are TRBV5-5 and TRBJ1-3; D may be TRBD1 (6 bases). The length of the CDR3 is 15 residues. Germline CDR1 reads SGHKS; CDR2 reads YYEKEE (reference sequence). V lost 4 bases and J lost 2, with 13 bases in between. The CDR3 spells CASSPGQNPGNTIYF. CDR3 in DNA: TGTGCCAGCAGCCCCGGACAGAATCCTGGAAACACCATATATTTT. The full variable domain, in which reference TRBV5-5 and TRBJ1-3 provide the parts outside the CDR3, is DAGVTQSPTHLIKTRGQQVTLRCSPISGHKSVSWYQQVLGQGPQFIFQYYEKEERGRGNFPDRFSARQFPNYSSELNVNALLLGDSALYLCASSPGQNPGNTIYFGEGSWLTVV.

This clonotype was recorded many times. This chain connects TRBV20-1 to TRBJ1-5, with D possibly matching TRBD1 (6 bases). With 2 bases removed from V and 1 base from J, the gap between germline ends came to 15 bases. This CDR3 spans 16 amino acids. Germline values: CDR1 DFQATT, CDR2 SNEGSKA (reference sequence). CDR3 nucleotides: TGCAGTGCTAGATATGGGGGCGGGTCCAGCAATCAGCCCCAGCATTTT. It codes for CSARYGGGSSNQPQHF.

This clonotype was observed at least ten times. The chain joins TRBV2 to TRBJ1-4; no reliable D call. The germline V gene has CDR1 SNHLY and CDR2 FYNNEI. V gave up 8 bases and J gave up 7 bases, with 17 bases separating them. The length of the CDR3 is 14 residues. The CDR3 nucleotides read TGTGCCAGCGGCTTGACGGGTGGTAGTGAAAAACTGTTTTTT. It is translated as CASGLTGGSEKLFF.

The chain links TRBV7-9 to TRBJ2-7; TRBD1 might be the D (5 bases). The ends were cut back, 5 bases at V and 0 bases at J, with 8 bases in the middle. There are 13 residues in the CDR3. Germline V CDR1 and CDR2: SEHNR, FQNEAQ (reference sequence). CDR3: CASSHRNSYEQYF. CDR3 bases: TGTGCCAGCAGCCACAGGAACTCCTACGAGCAGTACTTC.